This TCR beta chain was sequenced during a study of regulatory T cells in long-lasting Graves disease. Time point defined: newly diagnosed GD, antithyroid drugs for less than 3 months. PBMC RNA served as the TCR library source. Building the TCR beta libraries relied on iRepertoire HTBI primers, and CDR3 regions underwent Arm-PCR. Each CDR3 protein is one row after TCRdb ran MiXCR on the multiplex PCR reads. Of 400,000 to 500,000 distinct CDR3 sequences detected, 14% appear once; the ten largest clones hold more than 15%. The same specimen was also included in a second study, on T cells in Graves' hyperthyroidism and ophthalmopathy.

This clonotype originated in a woman aged 45-65 years with Graves disease. The sample in question was peripheral blood mononuclear cells (PBMCs), obtained at new diagnosis, from a patient treated with antithyroid drugs.

Here the CDR3 reads CASSDGLAGVDPYEQYF. The CDR3 DNA sequence: TGTGCCAGCAGTGATGGACTAGCGGGAGTAGACCCCTACGAGCAGTACTTC. This chain joins TRBV2 and TRBJ2-7, with 13 bases fitting TRBD2. Trimming removed 3 bases from V and 2 bases from J; junction bases left unmatched: 7. The length of the CDR3 is 17 residues. The V gene's germline CDR1 is SNHLY and CDR2 FYNNEI.